This T cell receptor beta chain was profiled in a study of T cell responses to AZD1222 COVID-19 vaccine. At the level of the study: Analyses pooled second doses at about 4 or about 12 weeks. Whole-study results and caveats: Repertoire sampling was restricted to post-peak T cell response timepoints. Increased Spike-specific TCR breadth and depth were observed after two AZD1222 doses. Clonal diversity was possibly underestimated, and white British individuals and females predominated among donors.

As for this clone: Its antigen is still unknown.

Method: immunoSEQ multiplex PCR; TCRdb's copy keeps in-frame clones and lacks some. The sample yields roughly 260,000 clones, about 92% seen once. The CDR3 is 15 amino acids. Trimming pared 3 bases from V and 2 bases from J, leaving 12 bases between. The germline CDR1 and CDR2 sequences are SGHAT and FQNNGV. The source is an adult in good health. The sample was peripheral blood, taken on day 0 of AZD1222 vaccination. This rearrangement joins TRBV11-2 to TRBJ2-3; D uncertain. As DNA, the CDR3 is TGTGCCAGCAGCTTTAGTTCTAACCCCACAGATACGCAGTATTTT. Amino acids: CASSFSSNPTDTQYF.